Following are 27 T cell receptor beta chains from one sample sequenced in a study of blood T cell repertoires in COVID-19. Some clones are missing from TCRdb's copy, which holds only in-frame ones; the method was immunoSEQ multiplex PCR. The table lists about 190,000 clones, around three quarters of them singletons. Sequences were obtained from peripheral blood. These receptors originate from a man aged 55 to 69 with active or convalescent COVID-19.

The J gene is TRBJ1-5, the V gene TRBV5-1; 7 bases are a match to TRBD1. V gave up 0 bases and J gave up 7 bases; unmatched junction bases: 4. The CDR3 is 14 amino acids. The germline gives CDR1 SGHRS, CDR2 YFSETQ. CDR3 coding DNA: TGCGCCAGCAGCTTGGTAGGGGGCGAACAGCCCCAGCATTTT. Protein product: CASSLVGGEQPQHF.

This chain uses TRBV19 with TRBJ1-1; 8 positions agree with TRBD1. The CDR3 runs 14 residues. Germline V gene data show CDR1 as LNHDA and CDR2 as SQIVND (reference sequence). J was trimmed by 1 base and V by 7 bases; bases with no gene match: 5. CDR3 sequence reads: CASIRTGRNTEAFF. The CDR3 DNA reads as TGTGCCAGTATCAGGACAGGGCGGAACACTGAAGCTTTCTTT.

This chain connects TRBV24-1 to TRBJ2-3; 8 bases agree with TRBD2. This CDR3 has 16 residues. V lost 4 bases to trimming and J lost 3 bases; unmatched junction nucleotides: 8. CDR1 and CDR2 from the germline V gene are KGHDR and SFDVKD. The CDR3 sequence is CATSDISGSGTDTQYF. The DNA for the CDR3 is TGTGCCACCAGTGACATAAGCGGGAGCGGGACAGATACGCAGTATTTT.

The CDR3 here is CASSLGDRSGEQYF. The CDR3 DNA reads TGTGCCAGCAGCTTGGGGGACAGGTCGGGCGAGCAGTACTTC. The V gene is TRBV5-4, the J gene TRBJ2-7; 8 bases agree with TRBD1. Germline assignment: CDR1 SGHNT and CDR2 YYREEE (reference sequence). The CDR3 totals 14 residues. J gave up 6 bases and V 0 bases, and 5 bases lay outside the gene matches.

The V call is TRBV6-5, the J call TRBJ2-7; 7 bases are a match to TRBD2. V gave up 8 bases and J gave up 2 bases; unmatched junction bases: 9. The CDR3 is 14 amino acids. Germline CDR1 and CDR2: MNHEY and SVGAGI. CDR3 DNA sequence: TGTGCCAGCGGGAGGGAATTCTCAACCTACGAGCAGTACTTC. Translated: CASGREFSTYEQYF.

Points on this clone: Other nucleotide sequences in the sample specify the same CDR3. The CDR3 sequence: CASSSDRAGANVLTF. CDR3 bases: TGTGCCAGCAGCTCCGACAGGGCTGGGGCCAACGTCCTGACTTTC. The chain uses TRBV3-1 (or the pseudogene TRBV3-2) and TRBJ2-6, with 7 bases that match TRBD1. In germline, CDR1 is LGHDT, CDR2 YNNKEL (reference sequence). V was clipped by 5 bases and J by 2 bases; unmatched bases: 3. This CDR3 contains 15 residues.

V usage is TRBV5-1 and J usage is TRBJ1-1; tentatively, D is TRBD1 (6 bases). Trimming shortened V by 4 bases and J by 1 base, and 14 bases separated the two germline ends. Germline CDR1 is SGHRS and CDR2 is YFSETQ. CDR3 length: 15 amino acids. CDR3 sequence: CASSRDTGENTEAFF. CDR3 nucleotides: TGCGCCAGCAGCAGGGACACTGGCGAGAACACTGAAGCTTTCTTT. Based on the CDR3 plus reference TRBV5-1 and TRBJ1-1, the full variable domain is KAGVTQTPRYLIKTRGQQVTLSCSPISGHRSVSWYQQTPGQGLQFLFEYFSETQRNKGNFPGRFSGRQFSNSRSEMNVSTLELGDSALYLCASSRDTGENTEAFFGQGTRLTVV.

The CDR3 region is CATSGTGDRGYTF. CDR3 in DNA: TGTGCCACCAGTGGTACAGGGGATCGCGGCTACACCTTC. The rearrangement joins TRBV24-1 to TRBJ1-2, with TRBD1 matching 7 bases. CDR1 and CDR2 from the germline V gene are KGHDR and SFDVKD. V trimming: 5 bases; J trimming: 8 bases; junction bases outside the gene matches: 7. The CDR3 loop spans 13 amino acids.

The V and J genes are TRBV6-5 and TRBJ1-4; TRBD1 is a possible D gene (5 bases). This CDR3 has 14 residues. Germline values: CDR1 MNHEY, CDR2 SVGAGI. Trimming shortened V by 6 bases and J by 8 bases, and 16 bases separated the two germline ends. The CDR3 region has the DNA TGTGCCAGCAGCCTCGGCAGGGTTGAGGAAAAACTGTTTTTT. It specifies CASSLGRVEEKLFF.

The chain recombines TRBV7-3 with TRBJ2-2, with 11 positions matching TRBD2. Germline CDR1 reads SGHTA; CDR2 reads FQGTGA. The CDR3 is 16 amino acids. J lost 7 bases, V lost 5 bases, and 9 bases had no gene match. CDR3 region: CASSQTSGSGSGELFF. The CDR3 DNA is TGTGCCAGCAGCCAAACTAGCGGGAGCGGGAGCGGGGAGCTGTTTTTT.

The chain combines TRBV6-2 or TRBV6-3 with TRBJ2-3; 11 bases are shared with TRBD2. The CDR3 covers 16 residues. Germline V gives CDR1 MNHEY, CDR2 SVGEGT. With 2 bases clipped from V and 9 bases from J, the junction kept 10 bases outside the gene matches. The CDR3 protein is CASSYPLAGGQRTQYF. As DNA, the CDR3 is TGTGCCAGCAGTTACCCCCTAGCGGGGGGTCAGAGAACGCAGTATTTT.

The chain employs TRBV5-8 and TRBJ2-3; maybe TRBD1 (5 bases). Germline V gene data show CDR1 as SGHTS and CDR2 as YDEGEE. V gave up 0 bases and J gave up 8 bases, with 7 bases separating them. The CDR3 has 12 amino acids. CDR3 bases: TGTGCCAGCAGCTTGGCCAGGGTTACGCAGTATTTT. It specifies CASSLARVTQYF. The variable domain in full, with the rest retrieved from reference TRBV5-8 and TRBJ2-3, is EAGVTQSPTHLIKTRGQQATLRCSPISGHTSVYWYQQALGLGLQFLLWYDEGEERNRGNFPPRFSGRQFPNYSSELNVNALELEDSALYLCASSLARVTQYFGPGTRLTVL.

The chain links TRBV7-2 to TRBJ2-5; 10 bases fit TRBD1. The CDR3 is made up of 15 amino acids. Germline V gene lookup returns CDR1 SGHTA and CDR2 FQGNSA. The V gene end was trimmed by 1 base and the J gene end by 4 bases; junction bases not matched to a gene: 3. CDR3 in amino acids: CASSLGGQGGETQYF. The CDR3 DNA reads TGTGCCAGCAGCTTAGGCGGACAGGGGGGAGAGACCCAGTACTTC.

V gene TRBV11-2 combines with J gene TRBJ2-7, with D possibly TRBD2 on 6 matching bases. Germline V lookup: CDR1 SGHAT, CDR2 FQNNGV. Trimming took 4 bases from V and 6 from J, leaving 16 bases between them. CDR3 length: 14 residues. In nucleotides, the CDR3 is TGTGCCAGCAGCTACGGGACTGGCGTTTTCGAGCAGTACTTC. It codes for CASSYGTGVFEQYF.

The V call is TRBV7-9, the J call TRBJ1-6; no definite D call. Trimming shortened V by 5 bases and J by 12 bases, and 11 bases separated the two germline ends. The CDR3 loop spans 12 amino acids. Looked up from germline, CDR1 is SEHNR and CDR2 is FQNEAQ (reference sequence). The CDR3 DNA is TGTGCCAGCAGCCAACTCCATGGACCCCTCCACTTT. It codes for CASSQLHGPLHF.

The sample holds a few counts of this clone. This chain uses TRBV4-1 with TRBJ2-1; 8 bases align to TRBD1. There are 17 residues in the CDR3. V shed 0 bases, J shed 6 bases, and the junction held 10 bases outside the gene matches. Germline V gene sequence: CDR1 MGHRA, CDR2 YSYEKL. CDR3 amino acids: CASSQDLGTGFGNEQFF. The DNA of the CDR3 is TGCGCCAGCAGCCAAGATCTAGGGACAGGTTTTGGCAATGAGCAGTTCTTC.

The chain has TRBV11-2 and TRBJ2-7; D is perhaps TRBD1 (7 bases). CDR3 length equals 14 residues. The V end lost 7 bases, the J end lost 4 bases, and 17 bases lay between the germline ends. Germline V gene sequence: CDR1 SGHAT, CDR2 FQNNGV. CDR3 amino acids: CASTQGEGRYEQYF. The CDR3 DNA reads TGTGCCAGCACCCAGGGGGAAGGGAGGTACGAGCAGTACTTC. The whole variable domain, filled in from reference TRBV11-2 and TRBJ2-7, reads EAGVAQSPRYKIIEKRQSVAFWCNPISGHATLYWYQQILGQGPKLLIQFQNNGVVDDSQLPKDRFSAERLKGVDSTLKIQPAKLEDSAVYLCASTQGEGRYEQYFGPGTRLTVT.

Only a few counts were recorded for this clone. The CDR3: CASSLRTSGYEQYF. The DNA of the CDR3 is TGTGCCAGCAGCCTACGGACTAGTGGCTACGAGCAGTACTTC. The rearrangement joins TRBV7-8 to TRBJ2-7; 7 nucleotides align to TRBD2. V was pared by 5 bases and J by 3 bases, with 7 bases of the junction left unmatched. From germline, CDR1 is SGHVS and CDR2 FQNEAQ. The CDR3 is 14 amino acids.

The chain carries TRBV27 and TRBJ2-1; 7 nucleotides line up with TRBD2. The CDR3 loop spans 15 amino acids. Germline V gives CDR1 MNHEY, CDR2 SMNVEV (reference sequence). V lost 8 bases to trimming and J lost 2 bases; unmatched junction nucleotides: 9. CDR3 sequence reads: CASSYRTRTYNEQFF. In DNA, the CDR3 is TGTGCCAGCTCGTATCGGACTAGAACCTACAATGAGCAGTTCTTC.

The sample holds one count of this clone. The rearrangement uses TRBV14 and TRBJ2-7, with TRBD2 matching over 8 bases. The J segment lost 3 bases and the V segment lost 4 bases, leaving 8 bases of the junction unmatched. Germline V CDR1 and CDR2: SGHDN, FVKESK. This CDR3 is 15 amino acids long. This CDR3 reads CASSRLSGGIYEQYF. The CDR3 bases are TGTGCCAGCAGCCGTCTTTCGGGGGGGATCTACGAGCAGTACTTC.

This chain uses TRBV28 with TRBJ1-3; a weak D match, TRBD1 (6 bases). The CDR3 covers 15 residues. Trimming took 7 bases from V and 3 from J, leaving 16 bases between them. Germline loops: CDR1 MDHEN, CDR2 SYDVKM. CDR3 in DNA: TGTGCCAGCAATTCGGGGGGCGCGGGTGGAAACACCATATATTTT. This translates into CASNSGGAGGNTIYF.

V is TRBV5-1 and J is TRBJ2-3; 8 bases fit TRBD1. Germline CDR1 reads SGHRS; CDR2 reads YFSETQ. Germline trimming cut 6 bases from V and 3 bases from J; bases unmatched to any gene: 9. The CDR3 extends over 15 amino acids. CDR3: CASKNRGAGTDTQYF. CDR3 DNA sequence: TGCGCCAGCAAGAACAGGGGGGCAGGGACAGATACGCAGTATTTT.

The chain joins TRBV7-2 to TRBJ2-7; the match to TRBD1 covers 10 bases. CDR3 length equals 16 residues. The germline V gene encodes CDR1 SGHTA and CDR2 FQGNSA. With V trimmed by 2 bases and J by 3 bases, 7 bases remained unmatched. The DNA for the CDR3 is TGTGCCAGCAGCTTAAGGGGAGGGACAGGGGTCTACGAGCAGTACTTC. Translated, it gives CASSLRGGTGVYEQYF.

This clone showed up just once. V and J are TRBV12-3 or TRBV12-4 and TRBJ2-2, with no clear D. This CDR3 has 12 residues. The germline V and J ends were trimmed by 8 bases and 1 base, with 5 bases remaining between them. The CDR3 reads CASRRNTGELFF. The CDR3, as DNA: TGTGCCAGCCGGAGGAACACCGGGGAGCTGTTTTTT.

This chain uses TRBV28 with TRBJ2-4, with TRBD2 as a possible D gene (5 bases). Germline V gives CDR1 MDHEN, CDR2 SYDVKM. V lost 3 bases and J lost 1, with 10 bases in between. This CDR3 spans 15 amino acids. CDR3 coding DNA: TGTGCCAGCAGTTTTGAGGGTTCTGCCAAAAACATTCAGTACTTC. Its protein product is CASSFEGSAKNIQYF. The full variable domain, completed using reference TRBV28 and TRBJ2-4, is DVKVTQSSRYLVKRTGEKVFLECVQDMDHENMFWYRQDPGLGLRLIYFSYDVKMKEKGDIPEGYSVSREKKERFSLILESASTNQTSMYLCASSFEGSAKNIQYFGAGTRLSVL.

The chain has TRBV24-1 and TRBJ2-1; 8 bases map to TRBD2. Germline loops: CDR1 KGHDR, CDR2 SFDVKD. The J segment lost 4 bases and the V segment lost 2 bases, leaving 12 bases of the junction unmatched. This CDR3 has 18 amino acids. The DNA of the CDR3 is TGTGCCACCAGTGATTGGGAGGGAACGGGAGGGCCGTACAATGAGCAGTTCTTC. Translating it yields CATSDWEGTGGPYNEQFF.

J is TRBJ2-2 and V is TRBV11-2, with 8 nucleotides matching TRBD1. The V gene end was trimmed by 3 bases and the J gene end by 5 bases; junction bases not matched to a gene: 5. The germline V gene encodes CDR1 SGHAT and CDR2 FQNNGV. The CDR3 loop spans 15 amino acids. CDR3 bases: TGTGCCAGCAGCTTTCTTACAGGGGGTACCGGGGAGCTGTTTTTT. Residues: CASSFLTGGTGELFF.